This TCR beta chain was documented in a study of blood T cell repertoires in COVID-19. Overall study: From T cells, B-cell-depleted T cells, or PBMCs came the material, which was cDNA or gDNA.

Enrolment of Seattle patients took place during active infection, and they were followed longitudinally. Generated by immunoSEQ multiplex PCR, the TCRdb table keeps only in-frame clones and is missing some. The sample lists approximately 250,000 clones, 70% to 90% occurring once. The CDR3 has 15 residues. Germline V CDR1 and CDR2: SGHAT, FQNNGV. V was trimmed by 6 bases and J by 4 bases, leaving 16 bases between them. This receptor was obtained from a man aged 50 to 60 with COVID-19, enrolled during active disease. V gene TRBV11-2 combines with J gene TRBJ2-1; D perhaps matches TRBD1 (6 bases). Material: peripheral blood. The CDR3 is CASRPVRGHYNEQFF. CDR3 in DNA: TGTGCCAGCAGACCTGTTCGGGGACATTACAATGAGCAGTTCTTC.